The 29 T cell receptor beta chains below were found in one sample sequenced in a study of OX40 agonist ivuxolimab in advanced cancers. The method was immunoSEQ multiplex PCR; TCRdb's version includes in-frame clones alone and lacks a portion of them. The sample lists tens of thousands of clones; 70% to 90% were seen once. The sequenced sample was CD4+ or CD8+ T cells sorted from blood, obtained in a trial of the OX40 agonist ivuxolimab. Receptors were obtained from an adult with an advanced solid tumor such as melanoma, head and neck, liver or kidney cancer.

This chain joins TRBV5-4 and TRBJ1-6; TRBD1 matches at 7 bases. CDR3 length: 14 residues. Germline trimming cut 0 bases from V and 9 bases from J; bases unmatched to any gene: 3. In germline, CDR1 is SGHNT, CDR2 YYREEE (reference sequence). CDR3 coding DNA: TGTGCCAGCAGCTTGGTACAGGGGACTTCACCCCTCCACTTT. It encodes CASSLVQGTSPLHF.

The V gene is TRBV10-1, the J gene TRBJ1-1, with D unclear. There are 13 residues in the CDR3. Trimming took 1 base from V and 4 from J, leaving 7 bases between them. The germline gives CDR1 WNHNN, CDR2 SYGVQD (reference sequence). CDR3 DNA sequence: TGCGCCAGCAGTGAGTTGGGTACCACTGAAGCTTTCTTT. Its protein product is CASSELGTTEAFF.

The V and J genes are TRBV7-3 and TRBJ2-2, with 12 nucleotides matching TRBD2. J gave up 7 bases and V 5 bases, and 8 bases lay outside the gene matches. Germline lookup yields CDR1 SGHTA and CDR2 FQGTGA. This CDR3 has 16 amino acids. CDR3 loop: CASSARGLAGIGELFF. The DNA of the CDR3 is TGTGCCAGCAGCGCGCGCGGACTAGCGGGGATCGGGGAGCTGTTTTTT.

The gene calls are TRBV7-2 and TRBJ2-7; D is uncertain. The CDR3 length is 12 residues. CDR1 and CDR2 from the germline V gene are SGHTA and FQGNSA. The ends were cut back, 4 bases at V and 0 bases at J, with 4 bases in the middle. The CDR3 DNA follows: TGTGCCAGCAGCTCCTCCTCCTACGAGCAGTACTTC. Translating it yields CASSSSSYEQYF.

J is TRBJ2-7 and V is TRBV11-2, with TRBD1 matching 8 bases. Germline CDR1 reads SGHAT; CDR2 reads FQNNGV. The J segment lost 2 bases and the V segment lost 2 bases, leaving 5 bases of the junction unmatched. The CDR3 is 15 residues long. The CDR3 reads CASSLYRGTPYEQYF. CDR3 coding DNA: TGTGCCAGCAGCTTATACAGGGGGACACCCTACGAGCAGTACTTC.

The chain recombines TRBV2 with TRBJ2-2; 7 bases align to TRBD1. Germline CDR1 reads SNHLY; CDR2 reads FYNNEI. This CDR3 has 15 residues. V lost 6 bases and J lost 6; bases outside the gene matches: 10. The CDR3 spells CASRRFDRAAGELFF. As DNA, the CDR3 is TGTGCCAGCAGGAGGTTTGACAGGGCGGCCGGGGAGCTGTTTTTT.

The chain carries TRBV6-6 and TRBJ1-6, with 10 bases matching TRBD1. V lost 2 bases and J lost 13; bases outside the gene matches: 8. The germline gives CDR1 MNHNY, CDR2 SVGAGI (reference sequence). The CDR3 contains 15 residues. In DNA form, the CDR3 reads TGTGCCAGCAGTTACGGGGGGACAGGGGATATTCCCCTCCACTTT. This codes for CASSYGGTGDIPLHF.

The rearrangement links TRBV5-6 to TRBJ1-1, with a weak D call TRBD1 (5 bases). This CDR3 comprises 15 residues. V shed 4 bases and J shed 2 bases, with 15 bases lying between them. Germline V CDR1 and CDR2: SGHDT, YYEEEE. The DNA of the CDR3 is TGTGCCAGCAGCCCGGTACTTGACAGCAACACTGAAGCTTTCTTT. Translating gives CASSPVLDSNTEAFF.

This clone appeared a single time. This chain uses TRBV27 with TRBJ2-1, with D possibly TRBD1 on 6 matching bases. The V end lost 7 bases, the J end lost 5 bases, and 21 bases lay between the germline ends. Germline assignment: CDR1 MNHEY and CDR2 SMNVEV (reference sequence). The CDR3 has 16 residues. DNA of the CDR3: TGTGCCAGCAACCCATGGGGACACCAACCCGACAATGAGCAGTTCTTC. It encodes CASNPWGHQPDNEQFF.

V is TRBV5-1 and J is TRBJ1-4, with D possibly matching TRBD1 (5 bases). V was cut by 2 bases and J by 8 bases, with 13 bases left in between. This CDR3 has 14 amino acids. Germline loops: CDR1 SGHRS, CDR2 YFSETQ. The CDR3 DNA sequence: TGCGCCAGCAGCTTCGGCAGGGAAGGAGAAAAACTGTTTTTT. Its protein product is CASSFGREGEKLFF.

V usage is TRBV7-6 and J usage is TRBJ2-3; 7 bases agree with TRBD1. The length of the CDR3 is 15 residues. Germline CDR1 is SGHVS and CDR2 is FNYEAQ. V lost 5 bases, J lost 0 bases, and 5 bases stayed unmatched. CDR3 sequence reads: CASSLGTASTDTQYF. CDR3 DNA sequence: TGTGCCAGCAGCCTCGGGACAGCTAGCACAGATACGCAGTATTTT.

The chain employs TRBV7-2 and TRBJ1-6; D may be TRBD1 (6 bases). The CDR3 has 16 amino acids. The germline V and J ends were trimmed by 4 bases and 9 bases, with 19 bases remaining between them. Germline assignment: CDR1 SGHTA and CDR2 FQGNSA. CDR3 region: CASSSISGTRGSPLHF. The DNA for the CDR3 is TGTGCCAGCAGCTCTATATCCGGGACAAGGGGTTCACCCCTCCACTTT.

The CDR3 here is CASSVGGGGYTF. In nucleotides, the CDR3 is TGTGCCAGCAGTGTAGGGGGAGGCGGCTACACCTTC. The chain joins TRBV6-4 to TRBJ1-2, with D possibly TRBD1 on 6 matching bases. V was clipped by 4 bases and J by 8 bases, with 11 bases between them. Germline assignment: CDR1 MRHNA and CDR2 SNTAGT. The CDR3 has 12 amino acids.

This chain links TRBV4-3 with TRBJ1-1, with a possible D match to TRBD1 (6 bases). Germline-derived CDR1 and CDR2 are LGHNA and YSLEER. There are 16 residues in the CDR3. V lost 1 base and J lost 1, with 13 bases in between. CDR3 protein: CASSQGAGGPNTEAFF. In DNA form, the CDR3 reads TGCGCCAGCAGCCAAGGGGCTGGGGGCCCGAACACTGAAGCTTTCTTT.

V is TRBV4-2 and J is TRBJ1-2; D possibly corresponds to TRBD1 (5 bases). Germline-derived CDR1 and CDR2 are LGHNA and YNFKEQ. Trimming stripped 1 base from V and 5 bases from J, with 14 bases between. This CDR3 region has 15 residues. The CDR3 region is CASSQGEGYDYGYTF. CDR3 bases: TGTGCCAGCAGCCAAGGGGAGGGGTATGATTATGGCTACACCTTC.

The chain combines TRBV27 with TRBJ2-1; 11 bases align to TRBD2. V was clipped by 4 bases and J by 9 bases; unmatched bases: 5. This CDR3 is 14 amino acids long. Germline V gene sequence: CDR1 MNHEY, CDR2 SMNVEV (reference sequence). In DNA, the CDR3 is TGTGCCAGCAGTTCAGTAGCGGGGGGGGGTGAGCAGTTCTTC. It translates to CASSSVAGGGEQFF.

The CDR3, as DNA: TGTGCCAGCAGTGAATCTGGTGGCAGGGGATACGAGCAGTACTTC. Encoded protein: CASSESGGRGYEQYF. This chain links TRBV25-1 with TRBJ2-7; a possible D gene is TRBD1 (6 bases). Germline V gene data show CDR1 as MGHDK and CDR2 as SYGVNS. Trimming shortened V by 1 base and J by 4 bases, and 14 bases separated the two germline ends. The CDR3 extends over 15 amino acids.

On this clone itself: The same CDR3 also results from other DNA sequences found in this sample. V usage is TRBV6-5 and J usage is TRBJ2-7; 7 nucleotides match TRBD1. Germline loops: CDR1 MNHEY, CDR2 SVGAGI. With V trimmed by 0 bases and J by 1 base, 3 bases remained unmatched. There are 15 residues in the CDR3. This chain's CDR3 is CASSYSGGPSYEQYF. The CDR3 region has the DNA TGTGCCAGCAGTTACTCAGGGGGCCCTTCCTACGAGCAGTACTTC.

The chain couples TRBV5-4 to TRBJ1-5; maybe TRBD1 (5 bases). The CDR3 has 12 residues. Germline V CDR1 and CDR2: SGHNT, YYREEE (reference sequence). Trimming removed 4 bases at V and 5 bases at J, with 7 bases between. The CDR3 region is CASSIQDQPQHF. CDR3 coding DNA: TGTGCCAGCAGCATACAGGATCAGCCCCAGCATTTT.

The chain employs TRBV6-5 and TRBJ1-1; possible D gene TRBD1, 5 bases. Trimming left V 2 bases short and J 2 bases short, with 9 bases between. CDR1 MNHEY and CDR2 SVGAGI come from the germline V gene. There are 14 residues in the CDR3. The CDR3: CASSYGAVNTEAFF. CDR3 in DNA: TGTGCCAGCAGTTACGGGGCCGTAAACACTGAAGCTTTCTTT.

The chain couples TRBV5-1 to TRBJ1-2; TRBD1 agrees at 10 bases. The CDR3 has 15 amino acids. The germline CDR1 and CDR2 sequences are SGHRS and YFSETQ. The junction had 5 bases not matched to a gene; V was cut back by 3 bases and J by 3 bases. DNA for the CDR3: TGCGCCAGCAGCTGGGCGACAGGGGGCGACTATGGCTACACCTTC. This gives the protein CASSWATGGDYGYTF.

This chain uses TRBV5-1 with TRBJ2-7; 14 nucleotides match TRBD2. V lost 1 base to trimming and J lost 3 bases; unmatched junction nucleotides: 6. The CDR3 has 17 residues. Germline lookup yields CDR1 SGHRS and CDR2 YFSETQ. The CDR3 sequence: CASSLISGTSGGYEQYF. In nucleotides, the CDR3 is TGCGCCAGCAGCTTGATCTCGGGGACTAGCGGGGGCTACGAGCAGTACTTC.

The genes are TRBV2 and TRBJ2-3; either TRBD1 or TRBD2 may fit D (7 bases each). Trimming shortened V by 6 bases and J by 3 bases, and 13 bases separated the two germline ends. The CDR3 has 14 amino acids. Germline V gives CDR1 SNHLY, CDR2 FYNNEI. CDR3 DNA sequence: TGTGCCAGCAGCAGGGGGGGCGGGACAGATACGCAGTATTTT. It yields the protein CASSRGGGTDTQYF.

The chain has TRBV30 and TRBJ1-4, with TRBD1 matching 7 bases. The CDR3 is made up of 13 amino acids. The germline V gene has CDR1 GTSNPN and CDR2 SVGIG (reference sequence). Unmatched junction bases numbered 4, after V lost 4 bases and J lost 5 bases. CDR3 coding DNA: TGTGCCTGGAAATCAGGGGGGAATGAAAAACTGTTTTTT. Translating it yields CAWKSGGNEKLFF.

V gene TRBV29-1 combines with J gene TRBJ2-7; no clear D. V was clipped by 5 bases and J by 2 bases, with 10 bases between them. The germline V gene has CDR1 SQVTM and CDR2 ANQGSEA. CDR3 length equals 12 residues. This CDR3 is CSVMKVTYEQYF. The CDR3 DNA follows: TGCAGCGTTATGAAGGTCACCTACGAGCAGTACTTC.

This chain joins TRBV5-8 and TRBJ2-6; D is undetermined. This CDR3 is 16 amino acids long. V dropped 4 bases and J dropped 0 bases, with 11 bases sitting between them. Germline values: CDR1 SGHTS, CDR2 YDEGEE. Here the CDR3 reads CASSATRISGANVLTF. The CDR3 DNA follows: TGTGCCAGCAGCGCAACACGAATCTCTGGGGCCAACGTCCTGACTTTC.

The J gene is TRBJ1-1, the V gene TRBV9; 11 nucleotides match TRBD1. The ends lost 0 bases at V and 4 bases at J; junction bases unmatched: 2. Germline-derived CDR1 and CDR2 are SGDLS and YYNGEE. This CDR3 is 15 amino acids long. DNA for the CDR3: TGTGCCAGCAGCGTAGGGGACAGGGGGGGCACTGAAGCTTTCTTT. The encoded protein is CASSVGDRGGTEAFF.

The rearrangement uses TRBV6-5 and TRBJ1-6; a possible D gene is TRBD1 (5 bases). V lost 4 bases and J 0 bases, leaving 10 bases between the germline ends. This CDR3 spans 16 amino acids. The germline CDR1 and CDR2 sequences are MNHEY and SVGAGI. This CDR3 reads CASSSGLLSYNSPLHF. The CDR3 DNA sequence: TGTGCCAGCAGTTCAGGGCTTCTCTCCTATAATTCACCCCTCCACTTT.

V usage is TRBV4-3 and J usage is TRBJ2-1; 10 nucleotides agree with TRBD2. Per the germline V gene, CDR1 is LGHNA and CDR2 is YSLEER. The CDR3 loop spans 18 amino acids. V shed 3 bases and J 8 bases; nucleotides not matched to a gene: 16. This CDR3 is CASSQWLAGAFTYDEQFF. DNA for the CDR3: TGCGCCAGCAGCCAGTGGCTAGCGGGGGCCTTTACTTACGATGAGCAGTTCTTC.